Presented here are 24 T cell receptor beta chains from one specimen sequenced in a study of control samples from healthy donors and cancer patients. Using immunoSEQ multiplex PCR, the repertoire was profiled, and TCRdb retains in-frame clones only, with some absent. In the table there are tens of thousands of clones, around four fifths of which are singletons. Sequenced material: blood. The source is a man over 45 in good health.

The chain joins TRBV28 to TRBJ1-1; D gene uncertain. Per the germline V gene, CDR1 is MDHEN and CDR2 is SYDVKM. There are 13 residues in the CDR3. Trimming left V 7 bases short and J 1 base short, with 10 bases between. The CDR3 DNA is TGTGCCAGCAAGGGTGAACCGAACACTGAAGCTTTCTTT. Translated: CASKGEPNTEAFF.

The chain couples TRBV6-5 to TRBJ1-6; the D is unclear. Germline lookup yields CDR1 MNHEY and CDR2 SVGAGI. V lost 0 bases to trimming and J lost 7 bases, with 7 bases between them. The CDR3 has 14 residues. CDR3 protein: CASSYSSPNSPLHF. The CDR3 coding sequence is TGTGCCAGCAGTTACTCCTCCCCAAATTCACCCCTCCACTTT.

The J gene is TRBJ2-5, the V gene TRBV28, with TRBD2 matching 8 bases. This CDR3 contains 17 residues. V trimming: 4 bases; J trimming: 4 bases; junction bases outside the gene matches: 14. Germline CDR1 MDHEN, CDR2 SYDVKM. CDR3 sequence (DNA): TGTGCCAGCAGTTCCGCCCCGTGGGCGGGAGGCCCAGAGACCCAGTACTTC. Translating gives CASSSAPWAGGPETQYF.

This chain joins TRBV7-8 and TRBJ2-5, with 11 bases lining up with TRBD2. The CDR3 is 16 residues long. V lost 0 bases to trimming and J lost 5 bases; unmatched junction nucleotides: 5. Germline V CDR1 and CDR2: SGHVS, FQNEAQ. CDR3 amino acids: CASSLATSGVKETQYF. Written as DNA, the CDR3 is TGTGCCAGCAGCTTAGCGACTAGCGGGGTTAAGGAGACCCAGTACTTC.

The chain combines TRBV7-9 with TRBJ2-2, with D perhaps matching TRBD2 (5 bases). Trimming stripped 6 bases from V and 7 bases from J, with 18 bases between. The CDR3 length is 15 residues. The germline V gene has CDR1 SEHNR and CDR2 FQNEAQ (reference sequence). CDR3 sequence reads: CASRRGELSGGELFF. CDR3 DNA sequence: TGTGCCAGCAGACGGGGAGAACTGTCCGGCGGGGAGCTGTTTTTT.

The V call is TRBV6-1, the J call TRBJ2-7, with 11 bases lining up with TRBD2. V lost 2 bases, J lost 7 bases, and 7 bases stayed unmatched. The CDR3 is 15 amino acids. The germline V gene encodes CDR1 MNHNS and CDR2 SASEGT. The CDR3 DNA reads as TGTGCCAGCAGTGAATTAGCGGGAGGGCCGGGAGAGCAGTACTTC. It yields the protein CASSELAGGPGEQYF.

This sequence joins TRBV25-1 and TRBJ2-7, with D uncertain. The CDR3 is 14 residues long. V shed 3 bases and J shed 2 bases, with 11 bases lying between them. The germline CDR1 and CDR2 sequences are MGHDK and SYGVNS. CDR3: CASSDAGGPYEQYF. CDR3 sequence (DNA): TGTGCCAGCAGTGACGCTGGCGGCCCCTACGAGCAGTACTTC.

This clone was seen a handful of times. This sequence joins TRBV5-4 and TRBJ2-5, with D perhaps assigned TRBD1 or TRBD2 (5 bases each). The CDR3 has 16 amino acids. Between the trimmed V and J ends, which lost 4 bases and 2 bases, there was a span of 18 bases. Germline values: CDR1 SGHNT, CDR2 YYREEE (reference sequence). The CDR3 is CASSRNRDLGQETQYF. The CDR3 DNA reads as TGTGCCAGCAGCAGAAATCGGGACCTAGGGCAAGAGACCCAGTACTTC.

V is TRBV7-8 and J is TRBJ2-1, with TRBD2 identical over 12 bases. The germline V gene encodes CDR1 SGHVS and CDR2 FQNEAQ. The CDR3 length is 15 residues. Unmatched junction bases numbered 4, after V lost 2 bases and J lost 8 bases. This CDR3 is CASSLPGLAGYEQFF. DNA of the CDR3: TGTGCCAGCAGCTTACCAGGACTAGCGGGGTATGAGCAGTTCTTC.

CDR3 amino acids: CASSEYAVQEVGGYTF. As DNA, the CDR3 is TGTGCCAGCAGTGAATACGCGGTTCAGGAGGTTGGTGGCTACACCTTC. The chain recombines TRBV25-1 with TRBJ1-2; D unresolved. CDR1 and CDR2 (germline): MGHDK, SYGVNS. CDR3 length: 16 residues. The V gene lost 0 bases and the J gene lost 7 bases, with 18 bases spanning the gap.

The sample holds one count of this clone. The rearrangement uses TRBV5-1 and TRBJ2-1, with 9 bases that match TRBD2. The germline V gene encodes CDR1 SGHRS and CDR2 YFSETQ. V trimming: 4 bases; J trimming: 2 bases; junction bases outside the gene matches: 10. This CDR3 is 17 amino acids long. The CDR3 sequence is CASSPGGGGSPYNEQFF. CDR3 in DNA: TGCGCCAGCAGCCCTGGCGGGGGGGGCAGCCCCTACAATGAGCAGTTCTTC.

V usage is TRBV19 and J usage is TRBJ2-1, with 10 bases lining up with TRBD2. The CDR3 totals 14 residues. Trimming cost V 7 bases and J 4 bases; bases outside gene matches: 4. CDR1 and CDR2 (germline): LNHDA, SQIVND (reference sequence). Here the CDR3 reads CASKGLAKYNEQFF. CDR3 coding DNA: TGTGCCAGTAAGGGACTAGCGAAATACAATGAGCAGTTCTTC.

The rearrangement uses TRBV5-1 and TRBJ2-1, with D possibly TRBD2 on 5 matching bases. The germline V gene has CDR1 SGHRS and CDR2 YFSETQ. CDR3 length equals 14 residues. V was cut by 1 base and J by 6 bases, with 11 bases left in between. The CDR3 DNA is TGCGCCAGCAGCTTGAAGGACTTGGGCAATGAGCAGTTCTTC. Translation gives CASSLKDLGNEQFF.

The chain is built from TRBV6-6 and TRBJ2-7; TRBD1 agrees at 7 bases. This CDR3 contains 14 residues. Germline V CDR1 and CDR2: MNHNY, SVGAGI (reference sequence). Trimming at V came to 3 bases and at J to 5 bases, leaving 7 bases not matched to a gene. The DNA of the CDR3 is TGTGCCAGCAGTTATCGACAGGGAACGAACGAGCAGTACTTC. The encoded protein is CASSYRQGTNEQYF.

The chain uses TRBV19 and TRBJ1-1; tentative D call: TRBD1 (6 bases). This CDR3 region has 15 residues. Germline-derived CDR1 and CDR2 are LNHDA and SQIVND (reference sequence). V was clipped by 2 bases and J by 3 bases, with 13 bases between them. CDR3 in DNA: TGTGCCAGTAGTATACGGGGGCGTTCCGACACTGAAGCTTTCTTT. Translating gives CASSIRGRSDTEAFF.

The rearrangement joins TRBV11-2 to TRBJ2-5; 9 nucleotides line up with TRBD1. The CDR3 loop spans 15 amino acids. CDR1 and CDR2 (germline): SGHAT, FQNNGV. Trimming at V came to 5 bases and at J to 3 bases, leaving 7 bases not matched to a gene. The CDR3 loop is CASSIGTGSKETQYF. The CDR3 DNA follows: TGTGCCAGCAGCATCGGGACAGGGAGCAAAGAGACCCAGTACTTC.

This chain connects TRBV28 to TRBJ2-2; 9 nucleotides agree with TRBD1. This CDR3 has 16 residues. The ends lost 1 base at V and 1 base at J; junction bases unmatched: 1. CDR1 and CDR2 (germline): MDHEN, SYDVKM. The CDR3 loop reads CASSLLGQGNTGELFF. CDR3 nucleotide sequence: TGTGCCAGCAGTTTATTGGGACAGGGGAACACCGGGGAGCTGTTTTTT.

The chain's CDR3 is CASSPFIGSVGYTF. The CDR3 bases are TGTGCCAGCAGCCCGTTCATCGGGTCGGTTGGCTACACCTTC. This rearrangement joins TRBV3-1 (or the pseudogene TRBV3-2) to TRBJ1-2; D gene ambiguous. CDR3 size: 14 residues. Trimming removed 4 bases at V and 7 bases at J, with 16 bases between. Germline loops: CDR1 LGHDT, CDR2 YNNKEL (reference sequence).

The chain is built from TRBV27 and TRBJ2-7; maybe TRBD1 (5 bases). The germline gives CDR1 MNHEY, CDR2 SMNVEV (reference sequence). V lost 5 bases and J 3 bases, leaving 14 bases between the germline ends. There are 14 residues in the CDR3. The CDR3, as DNA: TGTGCCAGCAGTCGGGCAGGGTTCTTCTACGAGCAGTACTTC. Protein product: CASSRAGFFYEQYF.

The chain combines TRBV6-5 with TRBJ2-3, with D possibly matching TRBD2 (5 bases). The V gene's germline CDR1 is MNHEY and CDR2 SVGAGI. The V end lost 6 bases, the J end lost 4 bases, and 5 bases lay between the germline ends. The CDR3 is made up of 11 amino acids. CDR3 region: CASRAADTQYF. CDR3 in DNA: TGTGCCAGCAGAGCGGCAGATACGCAGTATTTT.

J is TRBJ2-4 and V is TRBV14; D tentatively fits TRBD1 or TRBD2 (5 bases each). Trimming stripped 0 bases from V and 6 bases from J, with 9 bases between. This CDR3 contains 14 residues. CDR1 is SGHDN and CDR2 is FVKESK in the germline V gene. The CDR3 bases are TGTGCCAGCAGCCAAGACAGAGGGGCAAACATTCAGTACTTC. Translated, it gives CASSQDRGANIQYF.

The count of this clone is one. J is TRBJ2-7 and V is TRBV7-2; D call uncertain. From germline, CDR1 is SGHTA and CDR2 FQGNSA. Trimming cost V 1 base and J 0 bases, with 7 bases left between them. The CDR3 has 14 amino acids. Here the CDR3 reads CASSLEGTSYEQYF. As DNA, the CDR3 is TGTGCCAGCAGCTTAGAAGGCACCTCCTACGAGCAGTACTTC.

This sequence joins TRBV23-1 and TRBJ2-7; possible D gene TRBD2, 5 bases. TRBV23-1 is assigned to the ORF class and has an uncertain function. The CDR3 is 15 amino acids. V lost 7 bases to trimming and J lost 0 bases, with 16 bases between them. CDR3 protein: CASIHWRRNSYEQYF. DNA of the CDR3: TGCGCCAGCATACATTGGAGGCGGAACTCCTACGAGCAGTACTTC.

The rearrangement uses TRBV9 and TRBJ2-5; D perhaps matches TRBD1 (6 bases). Per the germline V gene, CDR1 is SGDLS and CDR2 is YYNGEE. Trimming shortened V by 3 bases and J by 1 base, and 10 bases separated the two germline ends. The CDR3 spans 14 residues. The CDR3 sequence is CASSGGHLQETQYF. The CDR3 DNA is TGTGCCAGCAGCGGGGGACACCTCCAAGAGACCCAGTACTTC. Together with reference TRBV9 and TRBJ2-5, the CDR3 gives the full variable domain: DSGVTQTPKHLITATGQRVTLRCSPRSGDLSVYWYQQSLDQGLQFLIQYYNGEERAKGNILERFSAQQFPDLHSELNLSSLELGDSALYFCASSGGHLQETQYFGPGTRLLVL.